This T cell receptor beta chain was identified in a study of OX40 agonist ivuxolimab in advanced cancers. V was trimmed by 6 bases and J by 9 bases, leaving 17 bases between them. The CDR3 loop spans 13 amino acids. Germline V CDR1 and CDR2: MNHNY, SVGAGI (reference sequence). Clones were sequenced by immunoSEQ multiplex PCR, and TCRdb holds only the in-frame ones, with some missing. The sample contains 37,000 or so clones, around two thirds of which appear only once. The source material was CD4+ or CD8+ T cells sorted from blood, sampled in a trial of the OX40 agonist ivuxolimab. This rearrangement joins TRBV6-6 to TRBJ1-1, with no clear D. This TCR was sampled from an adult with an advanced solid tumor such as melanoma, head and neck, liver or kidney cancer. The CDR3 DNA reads TGTGCCAGCAGCCAGGAAGGATTCCGTAAAGCTTTCTTT. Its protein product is CASSQEGFRKAFF.